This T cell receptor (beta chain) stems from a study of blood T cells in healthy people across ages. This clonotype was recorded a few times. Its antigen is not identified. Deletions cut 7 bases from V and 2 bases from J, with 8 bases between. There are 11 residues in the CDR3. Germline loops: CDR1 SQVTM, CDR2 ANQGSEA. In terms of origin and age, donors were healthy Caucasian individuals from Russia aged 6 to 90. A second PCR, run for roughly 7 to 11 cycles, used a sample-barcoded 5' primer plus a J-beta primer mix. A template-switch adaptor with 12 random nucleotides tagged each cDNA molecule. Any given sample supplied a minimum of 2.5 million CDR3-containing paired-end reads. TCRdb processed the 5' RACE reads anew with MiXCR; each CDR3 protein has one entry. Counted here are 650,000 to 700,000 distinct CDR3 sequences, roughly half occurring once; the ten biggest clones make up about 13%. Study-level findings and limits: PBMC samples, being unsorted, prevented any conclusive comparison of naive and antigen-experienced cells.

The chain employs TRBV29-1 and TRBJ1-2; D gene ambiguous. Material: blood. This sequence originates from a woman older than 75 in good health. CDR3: CSAPENYGYTF. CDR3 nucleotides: TGCAGCGCACCAGAAAACTATGGCTACACCTTC.